Each of the 14 T cell receptor beta chains below was sequenced from the same sample in a study of T-cell memory formation after mild COVID-19. TCRdb reprocessed the 5' RACE reads with MiXCR, giving one entry per CDR3 protein. The table records just under 550,000 distinct CDR3 sequences, roughly 20% of them present only once. The sequenced sample consisted of PBMCs or a T cell subset sorted from them (not recorded which). All receptors come from an adult woman who had mild COVID-19 (a few samples of this study predate the infection). Cell type and time point are not known.

This clonotype was detected a few times. V gene TRBV20-1 combines with J gene TRBJ2-1; 10 bases align to TRBD2. V dropped 0 bases and J dropped 4; count of bases not matched to a gene: 9. CDR1 DFQATT and CDR2 SNEGSKA come from the germline V gene (reference sequence). The CDR3 consists of 17 residues. In DNA, the CDR3 is TGCAGTGCTAGAGATAGGACCGCTAGCGGGAGATACAATGAGCAGTTCTTC. It translates to CSARDRTASGRYNEQFF.

This clonotype was observed at least ten times. V and J are TRBV5-4 and TRBJ1-1; tentative D call: TRBD1 (5 bases). The germline gives CDR1 SGHNT, CDR2 YYREEE (reference sequence). Trimming took off 0 bases at V and 1 base at J, with 7 bases between the two ends. The CDR3 is 14 amino acids. The CDR3 DNA reads TGTGCCAGCAGCTTGGCCAGGGCGAACACTGAAGCTTTCTTT. It translates to CASSLARANTEAFF.

This clonotype came up a few times. The J gene is TRBJ1-2, the V gene TRBV11-3, with TRBD1 as a possible D gene (5 bases). V lost 5 bases, J lost 8 bases, and 15 bases lay in between. This CDR3 contains 13 residues. Germline-derived CDR1 and CDR2 are SGHNT and YENEEA. In nucleotides, the CDR3 is TGTGCCAGCAGCCTCCGGGACGGCGGGGGCTACACCTTC. It specifies CASSLRDGGGYTF.

The rearrangement joins TRBV5-4 to TRBJ1-6, with D tentatively TRBD1 (5 bases). The CDR3 consists of 14 residues. Germline V CDR1 and CDR2: SGHNT, YYREEE (reference sequence). Trimming removed 1 base at V and 7 bases at J, with 9 bases between. Written as DNA, the CDR3 is TGTGCCAGCAGCTTGCAGGGACTCAATTCACCCCTCCACTTT. This translates into CASSLQGLNSPLHF.

In its sample, this clonotype was seen a few times. The genes are TRBV7-9 and TRBJ2-7; TRBD2 matches 13 bases. There are 18 residues in the CDR3. The ends lost 3 bases at V and 0 bases at J; junction bases unmatched: 8. The germline V gene encodes CDR1 SEHNR and CDR2 FQNEAQ (reference sequence). The CDR3 DNA reads TGTGCCAGCAGCTTGCCGGGACTAGCGGGAAGTAGCTCCTACGAGCAGTACTTC. The encoded protein is CASSLPGLAGSSSYEQYF.

Here the CDR3 DNA reads TGTGCCAGCTCACCAGCCCGGACGGTCGAGCAGTACTTC. Translated: CASSPARTVEQYF. The chain links TRBV18 to TRBJ2-7; D uncertain. The CDR3 has 13 residues. Trimming removed 2 bases at V and 6 bases at J, with 11 bases between. Germline CDR1 reads KGHSH; CDR2 reads LQKENI.

The chain couples TRBV9 to TRBJ2-7; 9 positions match TRBD2. From germline, CDR1 is SGDLS and CDR2 YYNGEE. The junction had 2 bases not matched to a gene; V was cut back by 0 bases and J by 1 base. This CDR3 has 15 residues. The CDR3 coding sequence is TGTGCCAGCAGCGTAGGGGCGGGAGGGTCCTACGAGCAGTACTTC. Protein product: CASSVGAGGSYEQYF.

This clonotype was seen more than once but under ten times. The chain couples TRBV2 to TRBJ2-5; 10 bases are a match to TRBD2. Trimming took 6 bases from V and 3 from J; bases not matched to a gene: 4. Germline CDR1 reads SNHLY; CDR2 reads FYNNEI. This CDR3 is 14 amino acids long. Written as DNA, the CDR3 is TGTGCCAGCAGCCAGCGGGGGGGCGAAGAGACCCAGTACTTC. Encoded protein: CASSQRGGEETQYF.

The chain is built from TRBV20-1 and TRBJ2-7, with 12 bases fitting TRBD2. Looked up from germline, CDR1 is DFQATT and CDR2 is SNEGSKA (reference sequence). The CDR3 is made up of 14 amino acids. V lost 5 bases, J lost 3 bases, and 5 bases stayed unmatched. CDR3 coding DNA: TGCAGTGCTGGAAGGACTAGCGGGATCTACGAGCAGTACTTC. Translating gives CSAGRTSGIYEQYF.

The chain couples TRBV29-1 to TRBJ2-1; D gene unclear. CDR1 and CDR2 (germline): SQVTM, ANQGSEA. Trimming pared 7 bases from V and 0 bases from J, leaving 19 bases between. The CDR3 loop spans 16 amino acids. The CDR3 protein is CSARQSAASSYNEQFF. The CDR3 DNA is TGCAGCGCCCGGCAGTCGGCAGCTAGCTCCTACAATGAGCAGTTCTTC.

CDR3 residues: CATSVGGIQPQHF. CDR3 sequence (DNA): TGTGCCACCAGTGTGGGGGGCATTCAGCCCCAGCATTTT. The rearrangement uses TRBV24-1 and TRBJ1-5, with D possibly matching TRBD1 (6 bases). This CDR3 comprises 13 residues. Trimming stripped 5 bases from V and 6 bases from J, with 10 bases between. Per the germline V gene, CDR1 is KGHDR and CDR2 is SFDVKD.

The gene calls are TRBV7-9 and TRBJ2-7; 7 positions agree with TRBD2. Germline assignment: CDR1 SEHNR and CDR2 FQNEAQ (reference sequence). This CDR3 spans 16 amino acids. V was clipped by 1 base and J by 0 bases; unmatched bases: 6. The CDR3 region is CASSLGTSAFSYEQYF. The CDR3 nucleotides read TGTGCCAGCAGCTTAGGAACTAGCGCATTCTCCTACGAGCAGTACTTC.

The V gene is TRBV5-1, the J gene TRBJ2-7; D uncertain. This CDR3 is 11 amino acids long. Trimming left V 4 bases short and J 5 bases short, with 7 bases between. Germline loops: CDR1 SGHRS, CDR2 YFSETQ. CDR3 coding DNA: TGCGCCAGCAGCAGGTTCGACGAGCAGTACTTC. This gives the protein CASSRFDEQYF.

This sequence joins TRBV29-1 and TRBJ2-1, with 8 bases aligning to TRBD1. V trimming: 4 bases; J trimming: 4 bases; junction bases outside the gene matches: 9. CDR3 length equals 15 residues. Germline values: CDR1 SQVTM, CDR2 ANQGSEA. DNA of the CDR3: TGCAGCGTTGTGTGGACAGGGAACGTTTACAATGAGCAGTTCTTC. Translated, it gives CSVVWTGNVYNEQFF.